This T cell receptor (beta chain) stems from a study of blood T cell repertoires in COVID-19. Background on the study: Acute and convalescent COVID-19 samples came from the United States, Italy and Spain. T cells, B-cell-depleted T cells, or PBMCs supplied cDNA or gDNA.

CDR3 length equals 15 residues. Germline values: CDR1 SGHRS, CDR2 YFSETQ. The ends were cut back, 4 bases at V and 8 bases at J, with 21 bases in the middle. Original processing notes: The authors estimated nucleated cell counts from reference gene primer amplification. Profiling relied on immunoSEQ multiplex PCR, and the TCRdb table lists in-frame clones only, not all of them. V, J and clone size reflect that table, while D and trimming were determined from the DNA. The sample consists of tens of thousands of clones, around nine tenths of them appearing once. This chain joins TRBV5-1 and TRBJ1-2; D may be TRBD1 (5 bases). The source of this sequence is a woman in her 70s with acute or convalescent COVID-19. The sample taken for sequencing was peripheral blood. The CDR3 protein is CASSPRWQGTGGYTF. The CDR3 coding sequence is TGCGCCAGCAGCCCCCGATGGCAGGGAACAGGCGGCTACACCTTC.